Described below is a single TCR beta chain sequence and its context. This entry is derived from a study of blood T cell repertoires in COVID-19. The CDR3 is 15 amino acids. V gave up 3 bases and J gave up 5 bases; unmatched junction bases: 7. Germline loops: CDR1 SGHRS, CDR2 YFSETQ. The assay was immunoSEQ multiplex PCR, and TCRdb's table has in-frame clones only and misses some. Of approximately 200,000 clones listed, about 84% are singletons. The sequenced material came from peripheral blood. This sequence was found in a woman older than 75 with COVID-19, enrolled during active disease. This sequence joins TRBV5-1 and TRBJ2-5; TRBD1 agrees at 10 bases. The chain's CDR3 is CASSSDRGRGETQYF. In DNA, the CDR3 is TGCGCCAGCAGCTCTGACAGGGGGCGAGGGGAGACCCAGTACTTC.